This entry lists 21 T cell receptor beta chains sequenced from one sample in a study of CD8 T cells in ankylosing spondylitis. Study-wide findings and caveats: Characteristic, it appeared, of ankylosing spondylitis blood was a TCR beta motif of about eight highly homologous variants.

TCRdb reprocessed the 5' RACE reads via MiXCR and lists one record per CDR3 protein. The data show 350,000 to 550,000 distinct CDR3 sequences, roughly 27% seen once. Their recognized antigens are unknown. Sequenced sample: blood, either unsorted or a sorted T cell fraction (not recorded which). Every receptor here comes from a male donor with ankylosing spondylitis.

The chain is built from TRBV5-1 and TRBJ2-2, with D unclear. Trimming removed 0 bases at V and 1 base at J, with 10 bases between. CDR1 and CDR2 (germline): SGHRS, YFSETQ. The CDR3 has 16 amino acids. CDR3 in DNA: TGCGCCAGCAGCTTGGTCCAGCCAAGGAACACCGGGGAGCTGTTTTTT. This codes for CASSLVQPRNTGELFF.

The V gene is TRBV7-2, the J gene TRBJ2-7, with D perhaps given as TRBD1 or TRBD2 (5 bases each). The germline V and J ends were trimmed by 1 base and 4 bases, with 11 bases remaining between them. The CDR3 sequence is 14 residues long. The germline V gene has CDR1 SGHTA and CDR2 FQGNSA. This CDR3 is CASSLDQRGYEQYF. For the CDR3, the DNA is TGTGCCAGCAGCTTAGATCAGAGGGGATACGAGCAGTACTTC.

This clonotype was seen repeatedly, ten times or more. The CDR3 nucleotides read TGTGCCAGCAGTCCCCAAACTCCGGGCACAAATGAGCAGTTCTTC. It yields the protein CASSPQTPGTNEQFF. The chain couples TRBV12-3 or TRBV12-4 to TRBJ2-1, with D uncertain. This CDR3 comprises 15 residues. With 5 bases removed from V and 7 bases from J, the gap between germline ends came to 18 bases.

The rearrangement joins TRBV5-6 to TRBJ1-2; perhaps TRBD1 as D (6 bases). Per the germline V gene, CDR1 is SGHDT and CDR2 is YYEEEE. V was trimmed by 2 bases and J by 0 bases, leaving 8 bases between them. This CDR3 contains 14 residues. Here the CDR3 DNA reads TGTGCCAGCAGCTTACAGGGCCCTAACTATGGCTACACCTTC. It specifies CASSLQGPNYGYTF.

The rearrangement joins TRBV2 to TRBJ1-5, with 9 bases aligning to TRBD1. The J segment lost 4 bases and the V segment lost 6 bases, leaving 7 bases of the junction unmatched. In germline, CDR1 is SNHLY, CDR2 FYNNEI. CDR3 length equals 15 residues. CDR3 in DNA: TGTGCCAGCAGACCGGGACAGGGTGGAAATCAGCCCCAGCATTTT. Translating it yields CASRPGQGGNQPQHF.

The chain recombines TRBV7-9 with TRBJ2-3; TRBD1 agrees at 9 bases. This CDR3 is 17 amino acids long. Germline-derived CDR1 and CDR2 are SEHNR and FQNEAQ (reference sequence). Losses at the gene ends were 3 bases for V and 2 bases for J; bases not matched to a gene: 9. CDR3 region: CASSLGTGSKVTDTQYF. As DNA, the CDR3 is TGTGCCAGCAGCTTGGGGACAGGGTCCAAGGTCACAGATACGCAGTATTTT.

CDR3 DNA sequence: TGTGCCAGCAGCACAATGCGACAGGGTTCCGACGAGCAGTACTTC. Its protein product is CASSTMRQGSDEQYF. The chain has TRBV11-2 and TRBJ2-7, with 7 nucleotides matching TRBD1. The germline gives CDR1 SGHAT, CDR2 FQNNGV. Germline trimming cut 5 bases from V and 5 bases from J; bases unmatched to any gene: 12. The CDR3 is 15 amino acids.

This clonotype was recorded a few times. The rearrangement uses TRBV7-9 and TRBJ2-5; D may be TRBD1 or TRBD2 (5 bases each). CDR1 and CDR2 from the germline V gene are SEHNR and FQNEAQ (reference sequence). The CDR3 is 16 amino acids. Trimming took 0 bases from V and 4 from J, leaving 15 bases between them. Here the CDR3 reads CASSLARVQGTETQYF. The CDR3 region has the DNA TGTGCCAGCAGCTTAGCGCGGGTTCAGGGTACAGAGACCCAGTACTTC.

This clonotype has a handful of counts. This chain uses TRBV2 with TRBJ2-7; tentatively, D is TRBD1 (6 bases). V lost 8 bases and J lost 0, with 14 bases in between. CDR1 is SNHLY and CDR2 is FYNNEI in the germline V gene. CDR3 length: 14 amino acids. The CDR3 DNA sequence: TGTGCCAGCCAAGGACAGATAAACTCCTACGAGCAGTACTTC. This translates into CASQGQINSYEQYF.

The CDR3 sequence is CASSEALRIRAFF. CDR3 nucleotides: TGTGCCAGCAGTGAAGCACTTAGAATCCGGGCTTTCTTT. The rearrangement links TRBV6-1 to TRBJ1-1, with D hard to call. The germline V gene encodes CDR1 MNHNS and CDR2 SASEGT. V lost 0 bases and J lost 11, with 13 bases in between. The CDR3 contains 13 residues.

The gene calls are TRBV12-3 or TRBV12-4 and TRBJ2-1; 9 bases map to TRBD2. Trimming at V came to 5 bases and at J to 8 bases, leaving 10 bases not matched to a gene. This CDR3 region has 15 residues. This chain's CDR3 is CASSLREGLGDEQFF. CDR3 DNA sequence: TGTGCCAGCAGTCTGCGGGAGGGCCTAGGGGATGAGCAGTTCTTC.

In its sample, this clonotype was seen a few times. V and J are TRBV5-1 and TRBJ1-6, with 7 bases matching TRBD1. J gave up 10 bases and V 0 bases, and 7 bases lay outside the gene matches. The CDR3 is 15 residues long. Germline V lookup: CDR1 SGHRS, CDR2 YFSETQ. CDR3 sequence (DNA): TGCGCCAGCAGCTTGGCCGGGACAGAACGATCACCCCTCCACTTT. Residues: CASSLAGTERSPLHF.

This clonotype was detected many times. V usage is TRBV5-1 and J usage is TRBJ2-1; D gene unclear. Per the germline V gene, CDR1 is SGHRS and CDR2 is YFSETQ. CDR3 length: 15 amino acids. V was clipped by 0 bases and J by 9 bases, with 16 bases between them. The CDR3 reads CASSLAVQTPSEQFF. The CDR3 region has the DNA TGCGCCAGCAGCTTGGCTGTGCAGACTCCCAGTGAGCAGTTCTTC.

This rearrangement joins TRBV24-1 to TRBJ2-1; possibly TRBD2 for D (6 bases). Germline V gives CDR1 KGHDR, CDR2 SFDVKD. V was cut by 0 bases and J by 8 bases, with 10 bases left in between. The CDR3 runs 14 residues. CDR3 residues: CATSDLGRDYEQFF. In DNA, the CDR3 is TGTGCCACCAGTGATTTGGGGCGGGATTATGAGCAGTTCTTC.

This clonotype was detected a few times. The chain is built from TRBV12-3 or TRBV12-4 and TRBJ1-2; no clear D gene. Trimming took off 3 bases at V and 5 bases at J, with 4 bases between the two ends. The CDR3 loop spans 11 amino acids. CDR3 coding DNA: TGTGCCAGCAGTTTTCAATATGGCTACACCTTC. Translated: CASSFQYGYTF.

The gene calls are TRBV2 and TRBJ1-3, with D perhaps matching TRBD1 (5 bases). CDR3 length: 15 amino acids. The germline V gene has CDR1 SNHLY and CDR2 FYNNEI. V shed 5 bases and J shed 2 bases, with 13 bases lying between them. CDR3 DNA: TGTGCCAGCAGTTTCAGGGTGATGACTGGAAACACCATATATTTT. The encoded protein is CASSFRVMTGNTIYF.

This chain uses TRBV29-1 with TRBJ1-1, with TRBD1 as a possible D gene (6 bases). This CDR3 has 11 residues. Germline-derived CDR1 and CDR2 are SQVTM and ANQGSEA. CDR3 region: CGGGEDTEAFF. CDR3 nucleotide sequence: TGCGGAGGGGGGGAGGACACTGAAGCTTTCTTT.

The V and J genes are TRBV5-1 and TRBJ2-1, with D uncertain. The CDR3 has 15 amino acids. Germline CDR1 is SGHRS and CDR2 is YFSETQ. V was shortened by 2 bases and J by 9 bases, with 18 bases between the two germline ends. CDR3 protein: CASSFTLAENGEQFF. As DNA, the CDR3 is TGCGCCAGCAGCTTTACCTTAGCTGAAAATGGTGAGCAGTTCTTC.

There are a few counts of this clonotype. This chain links TRBV12-3 or TRBV12-4 with TRBJ2-1; possibly TRBD1 for D (6 bases). The CDR3 has 15 amino acids. Trimming removed 10 bases at V and 7 bases at J, with 23 bases between. The CDR3 here is CATTDTGSGRNEQFF. The DNA of the CDR3 is TGTGCCACCACTGATACAGGGTCGGGCAGGAATGAGCAGTTCTTC.

This clonotype appeared many times. V gene TRBV12-3 or TRBV12-4 combines with J gene TRBJ2-3, with TRBD1 matching over 8 bases. Trimming removed 5 bases from V and 3 bases from J; junction bases left unmatched: 4. CDR3 length: 14 amino acids. CDR3 sequence (DNA): TGTGCCAGCAGTCGAGGACAGGGTACAGATACGCAGTATTTT. Its translation: CASSRGQGTDTQYF.

The table lists this clonotype with a few counts. This chain joins TRBV29-1 and TRBJ2-7; TRBD2 agrees at 10 bases. The CDR3 is 12 amino acids. Trimming removed 8 bases from V and 3 bases from J; junction bases left unmatched: 4. Germline assignment: CDR1 SQVTM and CDR2 ANQGSEA. CDR3 DNA: TGCAGCACCCGGACTAGCGGCTACGAGCAGTACTTC. Its protein is CSTRTSGYEQYF.